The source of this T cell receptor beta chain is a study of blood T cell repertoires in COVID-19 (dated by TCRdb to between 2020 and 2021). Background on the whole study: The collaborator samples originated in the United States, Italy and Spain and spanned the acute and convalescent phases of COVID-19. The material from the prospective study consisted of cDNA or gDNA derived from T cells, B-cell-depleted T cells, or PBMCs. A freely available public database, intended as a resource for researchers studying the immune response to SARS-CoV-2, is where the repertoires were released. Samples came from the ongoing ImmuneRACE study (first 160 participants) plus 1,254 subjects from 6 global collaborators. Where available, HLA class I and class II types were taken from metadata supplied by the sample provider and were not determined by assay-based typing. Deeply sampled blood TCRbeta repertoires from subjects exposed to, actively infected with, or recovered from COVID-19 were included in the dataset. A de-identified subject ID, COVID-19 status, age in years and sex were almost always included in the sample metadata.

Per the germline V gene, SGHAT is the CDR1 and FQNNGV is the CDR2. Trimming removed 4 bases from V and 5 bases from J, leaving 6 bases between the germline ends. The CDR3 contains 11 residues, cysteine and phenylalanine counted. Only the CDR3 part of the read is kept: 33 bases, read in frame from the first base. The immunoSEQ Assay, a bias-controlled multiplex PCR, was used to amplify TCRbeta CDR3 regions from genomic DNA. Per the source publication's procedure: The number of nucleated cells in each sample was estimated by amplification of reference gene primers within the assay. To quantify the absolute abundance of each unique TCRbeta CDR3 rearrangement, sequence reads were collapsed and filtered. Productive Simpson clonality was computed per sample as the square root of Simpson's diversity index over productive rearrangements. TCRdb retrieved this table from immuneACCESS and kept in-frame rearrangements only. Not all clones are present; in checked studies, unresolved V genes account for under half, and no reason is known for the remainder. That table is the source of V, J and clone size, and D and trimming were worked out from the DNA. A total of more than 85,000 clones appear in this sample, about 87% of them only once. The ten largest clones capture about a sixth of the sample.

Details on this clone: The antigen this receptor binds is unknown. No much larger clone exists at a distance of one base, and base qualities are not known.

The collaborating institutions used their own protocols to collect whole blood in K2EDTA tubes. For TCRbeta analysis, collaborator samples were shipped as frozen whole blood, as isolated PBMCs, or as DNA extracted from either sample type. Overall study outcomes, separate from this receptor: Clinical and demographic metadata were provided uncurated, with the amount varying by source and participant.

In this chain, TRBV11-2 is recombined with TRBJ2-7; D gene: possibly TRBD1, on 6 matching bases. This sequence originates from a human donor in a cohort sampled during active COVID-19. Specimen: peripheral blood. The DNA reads TGTGCCAGCAGCTGGGGGCACGAGCAGTACTTC. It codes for CASSWGHEQYF.